These 12 T cell receptor beta chains share one sample of origin, sequenced in a study of blood T cell repertoires in COVID-19 (dated by TCRdb to the early 2020s). Libraries were prepared through the immunoSEQ multiplex PCR assay. The table comes from immuneACCESS by way of TCRdb, which keeps in-frame sequences with V and J called. Part of the clones is missing from these tables; in studies checked, under half for an unresolved V gene and the rest for unknown reasons. This sample has 150,000 to 180,000 clones in its table, and approximately 78% of those were observed once. The top ten clones comprise under 2% of the sample. Sequenced material: peripheral blood. The origin of the receptors is an elderly man with acute or convalescent COVID-19.

This clone appeared many times. V is TRBV5-1 and J is TRBJ1-2; D is unresolved. The germline V gene has CDR1 SGHRS and CDR2 YFSETQ. The CDR3 has 13 residues. V dropped 6 bases and J dropped 8 bases, with 17 bases sitting between them. This CDR3 is CASTQEPRGGYTF. The CDR3, as DNA: TGCGCCAGCACCCAGGAGCCCCGAGGGGGCTACACCTTC.

CDR3 sequence: CASSPQGSHTEAFF. The CDR3 region has the DNA TGTGCCAGCAGCCCACAGGGGTCTCACACTGAAGCTTTCTTT. The rearrangement links TRBV7-2 to TRBJ1-1; 7 bases agree with TRBD1. The germline gives CDR1 SGHTA, CDR2 FQGNSA. Trimming removed 5 bases from V and 3 bases from J; junction bases left unmatched: 6. The CDR3 totals 14 residues.

This CDR3 reads CASSLQEGVYEQYV. The CDR3 coding sequence is TGTGCCAGCAGCTTGCAGGAGGGAGTATACGAGCAGTACGTC. The V call is TRBV7-2, the J call TRBJ2-7; possibly TRBD2 for D (6 bases). The germline V gene encodes CDR1 SGHTA and CDR2 FQGNSA. Trimming left V 3 bases short and J 4 bases short, with 13 bases between. This CDR3 comprises 14 residues.

This clone has only a few counts. The CDR3 sequence is CASLSGTGELFF. Written as DNA, the CDR3 is TGTGCCAGCCTTTCGGGCACCGGGGAGCTGTTTTTT. The V gene is TRBV28, the J gene TRBJ2-2; D is uncertain. The CDR3 covers 12 residues. Trimming removed 8 bases from V and 4 bases from J, with 8 bases in between. CDR1 and CDR2 (germline): MDHEN, SYDVKM.

The CDR3 protein is CASSDERGGPGGTQYF. For the CDR3, the DNA is TGTGCCAGCAGTGATGAACGGGGGGGCCCCGGAGGGACCCAGTACTTC. V is TRBV2 and J is TRBJ2-5; 8 positions agree with TRBD2. The CDR3 runs 16 residues. Losses at the gene ends were 3 bases for V and 7 bases for J; bases not matched to a gene: 13. Germline V gene sequence: CDR1 SNHLY, CDR2 FYNNEI.

This clone was seen a few times. The chain carries TRBV7-2 and TRBJ2-7, with 7 positions matching TRBD1. This CDR3 region has 15 residues. Germline loops: CDR1 SGHTA, CDR2 FQGNSA. V gave up 5 bases and J gave up 7 bases; unmatched junction bases: 14. The CDR3 DNA reads TGTGCCAGCAGCCCCATCCCCCGACAGGGAAGTGAGCAGTACTTC. It is translated as CASSPIPRQGSEQYF. The full variable domain, with the rest looked up from reference TRBV7-2 and TRBJ2-7, is GAGVSQSPSNKVTEKGKDVELRCDPISGHTALYWYRQSLGQGLEFLIYFQGNSAPDKSGLPSDRFSAERTGGSVSTLTIQRTQQEDSAVYLCASSPIPRQGSEQYFGPGTRLTVT.

This clone was observed a handful of times. The chain has TRBV2 and TRBJ2-5, with D maybe TRBD2 (6 bases). The germline CDR1 and CDR2 sequences are SNHLY and FYNNEI. V lost 7 bases, J lost 9 bases, and 15 bases lay in between. The CDR3 spans 12 residues. For the CDR3, the DNA is TGTGCCAGCATAAGGGACTCCGGGGCCCAGTACTTC. Protein product: CASIRDSGAQYF.

The chain uses TRBV7-9 and TRBJ2-7; tentatively, D is TRBD1 (5 bases). V dropped 5 bases and J dropped 3 bases, with 11 bases sitting between them. Germline loops: CDR1 SEHNR, CDR2 FQNEAQ (reference sequence). This CDR3 has 13 amino acids. In DNA form, the CDR3 reads TGTGCCAGCAGCGGAGACAGAATCTACGAGCAGTACTTC. It encodes CASSGDRIYEQYF.

This clone was observed a handful of times. The chain links TRBV4-1 to TRBJ1-3; D gene uncertain. From germline, CDR1 is MGHRA and CDR2 YSYEKL. CDR3 length: 15 amino acids. Trimming pared 1 base from V and 0 bases from J, leaving 7 bases between. The CDR3 loop is CASSQVPDSGNTIYF. CDR3 bases: TGCGCCAGCAGCCAAGTCCCAGACTCTGGAAACACCATATATTTT.

The rearrangement links TRBV2 to TRBJ1-1; 8 bases line up with TRBD1. Germline-derived CDR1 and CDR2 are SNHLY and FYNNEI. The CDR3 is made up of 16 amino acids. The junction had 11 bases not matched to a gene; V was cut back by 4 bases and J by 4 bases. CDR3 protein: CASSAQTGAPGTEAFF. The CDR3, as DNA: TGTGCCAGCAGTGCCCAGACAGGGGCGCCGGGCACTGAAGCTTTCTTT.

V and J are TRBV15 and TRBJ1-5, with D uncertain. The CDR3 is 15 residues long. The V end lost 2 bases, the J end lost 1 base, and 9 bases lay between the germline ends. Per germline, CDR1 LNHNV and CDR2 YYDKDF (reference sequence). The CDR3: CATSRQAPSNQPQHF. CDR3 sequence (DNA): TGTGCCACCAGCAGACAGGCTCCGAGCAATCAGCCCCAGCATTTT.

There are many counts of this clone. This chain joins TRBV13 and TRBJ1-4; 10 nucleotides line up with TRBD1. The germline gives CDR1 PRHDT, CDR2 FYEKMQ (reference sequence). There are 15 residues in the CDR3. V was clipped by 5 bases and J by 8 bases; unmatched bases: 8. CDR3 bases: TGTGCCAGCAGCCACCGACAGGGGGCGCGGGAAAAACTGTTTTTT. Translated, it gives CASSHRQGAREKLFF.